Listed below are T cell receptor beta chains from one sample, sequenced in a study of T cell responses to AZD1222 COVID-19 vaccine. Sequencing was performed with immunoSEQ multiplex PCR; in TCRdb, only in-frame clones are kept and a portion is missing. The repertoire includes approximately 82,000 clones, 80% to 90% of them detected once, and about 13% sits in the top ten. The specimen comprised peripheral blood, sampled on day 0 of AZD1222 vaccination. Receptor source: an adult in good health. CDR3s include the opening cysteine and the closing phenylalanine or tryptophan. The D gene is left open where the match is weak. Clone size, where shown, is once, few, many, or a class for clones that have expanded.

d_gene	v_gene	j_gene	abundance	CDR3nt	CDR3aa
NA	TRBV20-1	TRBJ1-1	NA	TGCAGTGCTCTGGGCACTGAAGCTTTCTTT	CSALGTEAFF
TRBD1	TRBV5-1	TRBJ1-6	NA	TGCGCCAGCAGCTTGGCAGGGACAGGGTTATCACCCCTCCACTTT	CASSLAGTGLSPLHF
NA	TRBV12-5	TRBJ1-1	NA	TGTGCTAGTGGTTATCTTGTCGGTATGAACACTGAAGCTTTCTTT	CASGYLVGMNTEAFF
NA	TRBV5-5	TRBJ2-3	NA	TGTGCCAGCAGCGTCGCCAGACAGTCAGATACGCAGTATTTT	CASSVARQSDTQYF
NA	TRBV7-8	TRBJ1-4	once	TGTGCCAGCACCCCGGTCAAGCTGCCCCGGAATGAAAAACTGTTTTTT	CASTPVKLPRNEKLFF
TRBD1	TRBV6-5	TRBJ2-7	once	TGTGCCAGCAGTACCCCGTACAGGGGGTCGGAAGAGCAGTACTTC	CASSTPYRGSEEQYF
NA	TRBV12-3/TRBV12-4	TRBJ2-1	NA	TGTGCCAGCAGTTACCACTCCAAGAATGAGCAGTTCTTC	CASSYHSKNEQFF
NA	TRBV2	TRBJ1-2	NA	TGTGCCAGCACAGACGCAGGGTCTTACGGCTACACCTTC	CASTDAGSYGYTF
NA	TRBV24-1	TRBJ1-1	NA	TGTGCCACCTCCCAGGGCACTGAAGCTTTCTTT	CATSQGTEAFF
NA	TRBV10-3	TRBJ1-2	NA	TGTGCCATCAGTGAAGACACAGTCGTTGGCTACACCTTC	CAISEDTVVGYTF
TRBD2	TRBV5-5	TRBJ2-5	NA	TGTGCCAGCAGCTTTAAGGCTAGCGGGGCCCAAGAGACCCAGTACTTC	CASSFKASGAQETQYF
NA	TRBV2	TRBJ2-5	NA	TGTGCCAGGTCGAAAGAAGAGACCCAGTACTTC	CARSKEETQYF
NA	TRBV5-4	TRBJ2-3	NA	TGTGCCAGCAGCCCCCAAACTAGTACCGATACGCAGTATTTT	CASSPQTSTDTQYF
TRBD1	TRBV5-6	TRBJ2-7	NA	TGTGCCAGCAGCTCCAAGGGGGCCCGTAGGGAGGAGCAGTACTTC	CASSSKGARREEQYF
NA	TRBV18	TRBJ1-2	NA	TGTGCCAGCTCACCAAGGCCAGGGGAAGGCTACACCTTC	CASSPRPGEGYTF
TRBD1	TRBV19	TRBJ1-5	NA	TGTGCCAGTAGTTCCCCTCCACAGGGGAATCAGCCCCAGCATTTT	CASSSPPQGNQPQHF
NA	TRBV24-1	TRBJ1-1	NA	TGTGCCACCAGTGGGCCAGGAGCCGTGAACACTGAAGCTTTCTTT	CATSGPGAVNTEAFF
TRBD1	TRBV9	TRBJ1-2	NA	TGTGCCAGCAGCTCAAGGACAGGGCCGGAAGGCTACACCTTC	CASSSRTGPEGYTF
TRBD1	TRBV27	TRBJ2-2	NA	TGTGCCAGCAGTCCCGGGACAGGGTCGCCCGGGGAGCTGTTTTTT	CASSPGTGSPGELFF
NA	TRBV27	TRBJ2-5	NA	TGTGCCAGCAGTTTAGGCAGGGGCCAAGAGACCCAGTACTTC	CASSLGRGQETQYF
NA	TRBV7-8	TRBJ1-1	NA	TGTGCCAGCAGCCGAGGGGGTACTGCAGCCGAAGCTTTCTTT	CASSRGGTAAEAFF
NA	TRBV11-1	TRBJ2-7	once	TGTGCCAGCAGCTTACTATCGGGGCGCGAGCAGTACTTC	CASSLLSGREQYF
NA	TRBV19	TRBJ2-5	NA	TGTGCCAGTAGTACCCGTGGGCCATCCCAAGAGACCCAGTACTTC	CASSTRGPSQETQYF
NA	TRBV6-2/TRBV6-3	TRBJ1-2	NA	TGTGCCAGCAGTTACTCGGGGGCGCGGGGCTACACCTTC	CASSYSGARGYTF
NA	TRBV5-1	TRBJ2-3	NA	TGCGCCAGCAGCTTTGGGCAGGACACAGATACGCAGTATTTT	CASSFGQDTDTQYF
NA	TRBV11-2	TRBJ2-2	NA	TGTGCCAGCATAAGGGACAAAGGTTCGAACACCGGGGAGCTGTTTTTT	CASIRDKGSNTGELFF
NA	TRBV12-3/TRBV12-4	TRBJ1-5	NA	TGTGCCAGCAGCCGGGACCGCTCGGGGCCCCAGCATTTT	CASSRDRSGPQHF
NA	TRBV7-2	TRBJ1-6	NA	TGTGCCAGCAGCTCAGGTCAGGACCTCTATAATTCACCCCTCCACTTT	CASSSGQDLYNSPLHF
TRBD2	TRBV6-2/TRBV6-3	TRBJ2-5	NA	TGTGCCAGCACCCCCTGGACTAGAAGGAAAGAGACCCAGTACTTC	CASTPWTRRKETQYF
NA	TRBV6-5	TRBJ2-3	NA	TGTGCCAGCAGTCCCGCTGGGCGGGGTACAGATACGCAGTATTTT	CASSPAGRGTDTQYF
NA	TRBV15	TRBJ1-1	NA	TGTGCCACCCTGGACGCAGGAAGTACTGAAGCTTTCTTT	CATLDAGSTEAFF
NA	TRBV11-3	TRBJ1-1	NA	TGTGCCAGCAGCTCCCAGGGGAGAGGACGGGCTTTCTTT	CASSSQGRGRAFF
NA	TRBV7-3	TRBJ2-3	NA	TGTGCCAGCAGCTTATTCCCGGGGGTCGCAGATACGCAGTATTTT	CASSLFPGVADTQYF
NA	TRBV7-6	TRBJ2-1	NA	TGTGCCAGCAGCTTAGATCCTAGGGGAGCCTACAATGAGCAGTTCTTC	CASSLDPRGAYNEQFF
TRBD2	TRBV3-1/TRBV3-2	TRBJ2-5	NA	TGTGCCAGCAGACCCAGCGGGGGGGCCCGAGAGACCCAGTACTTC	CASRPSGGARETQYF
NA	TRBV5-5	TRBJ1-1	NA	TGTGCCAGCAGCTTGCTGACGGGGACTGAAGCTTTCTTT	CASSLLTGTEAFF
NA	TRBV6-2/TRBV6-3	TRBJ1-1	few	TGTGCCAGCAGTACCCGGGCTGGGAGCACTGAAGCTTTCTTT	CASSTRAGSTEAFF
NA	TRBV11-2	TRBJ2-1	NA	TGTGCCAGCAGCACGGACAGTAGCTCCTACAATGAGCAGTTCTTC	CASSTDSSSYNEQFF
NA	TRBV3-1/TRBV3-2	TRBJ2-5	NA	TGTGCCAGCAGCCAAGCCTCTAGCCTGGAGTACTTC	CASSQASSLEYF
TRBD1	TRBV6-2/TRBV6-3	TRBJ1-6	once	TGTGCCAGCAGTTACCAGGTCAACAGGGGGCTGAACTATAATTCACCCCTCCACTTT	CASSYQVNRGLNYNSPLHF
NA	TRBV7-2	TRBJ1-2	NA	TGTGCCAGCAGCTCACAGGGCGCCGGCTACACCTTC	CASSSQGAGYTF
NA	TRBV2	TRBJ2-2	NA	TGTGCCAGCCCACGAGGGGGGACCGGGGAGCTGTTTTTT	CASPRGGTGELFF
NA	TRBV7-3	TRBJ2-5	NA	TGTGCCAGCAGCTTAAGGGGGACGAGGGGTGAGACCCAGTACTTC	CASSLRGTRGETQYF
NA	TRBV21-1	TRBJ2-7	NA	TGTGCCAGCAGCCCGGTGGTGCGGGGGGGTACCTACGAGCAGTACTTC	CASSPVVRGGTYEQYF
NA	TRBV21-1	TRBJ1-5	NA	TGTGCCAGCAGCAAAACCTGTCCAATATACAGGGTCCATCAGCCCCAGCATTTT	CASSKTCPIYRVHQPQHF
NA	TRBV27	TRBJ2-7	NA	TGTGCCAGCAGTTTATCGGTCCCAGCCTACGAGCAGTACTTC	CASSLSVPAYEQYF
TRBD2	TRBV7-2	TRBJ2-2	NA	TGTGCCAGCAGCTTAGGAGCGGGGGTCACCGGGGAGCTGTTTTTT	CASSLGAGVTGELFF
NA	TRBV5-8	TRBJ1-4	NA	TGTGCCAGCAGCTTGGGACGACAGACAACTAATGAAAAACTGTTTTTT	CASSLGRQTTNEKLFF
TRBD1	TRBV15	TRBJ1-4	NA	TGTGCCACCAGCAGAGAGGGGACAGCTAATGAAAAACTGTTTTTT	CATSREGTANEKLFF
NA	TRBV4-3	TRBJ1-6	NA	TGCGCCAGCAGCCAAGTCGGCACGGCGGCCGGTTCACCCCTCCACTTT	CASSQVGTAAGSPLHF
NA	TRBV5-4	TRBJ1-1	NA	TGTGCCAGCAGCTTGAGGGTGACGAACACTGAAGCTTTCTTT	CASSLRVTNTEAFF
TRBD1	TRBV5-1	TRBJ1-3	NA	TGCGCCAGCAGCTGGGACAGGGACTCTGGAAACACCATATATTTT	CASSWDRDSGNTIYF
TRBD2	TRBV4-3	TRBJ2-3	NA	TGCGCCAGCAGCCAACGCCCAGCGGGGGCCACAGATACGCAGTATTTT	CASSQRPAGATDTQYF
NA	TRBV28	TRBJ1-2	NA	TGTGCCAGCAGTTCGTCTACCCGACTTAACTATGGCTACACCTTC	CASSSSTRLNYGYTF
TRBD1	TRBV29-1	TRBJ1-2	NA	TGCAGCGTTGGACAGGGGGCGGGTGGCTACACCTTC	CSVGQGAGGYTF
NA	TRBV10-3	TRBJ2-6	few	TGTGCCATCAGAGGGGGGACAGCCTCTGGGGCCAACGTCCTGACTTTC	CAIRGGTASGANVLTF
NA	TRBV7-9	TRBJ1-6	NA	TGTGCCAGCGGCAGTGGGGGAGACCATAATTCACCCCTCCACTTT	CASGSGGDHNSPLHF